The clone carrying this TCR beta chain has only a few counts. Its antigen is not known. The entry originates in a study of CD8+ T cells in alopecia areata. Study context: Severity scoring for treated patients was based on the percentage of affected scalp area.

Broader study findings: Lesional scalp, notably in alopecia totalis/universalis, had clonality above that of normal scalp.

The treatment: oral pan-JAK inhibitor, 5-10 mg twice daily. Extraction and reverse transcription of RNA yielded cDNA as the sequencing template. TCRdb's table, derived via immunoSEQ multiplex PCR, lists solely in-frame clones and lacks some. The sample carries under 300,000 clones, roughly 63% recorded once. Germline V lookup: CDR1 SQVTM, CDR2 ANQGSEA. J lost 7 bases, V lost 6 bases, and 13 bases had no gene match. This CDR3 has 15 residues. The sequencing here drew on CD4+ T cells sorted from blood, taken around week 54, from a patient treated with tofacitinib. The chain uses TRBV29-1 and TRBJ2-1; 9 bases line up with TRBD1. The receptor's source is a human donor with alopecia areata. CDR3 bases: TGCAGCGTCATTGTCCGGGACAGGGTGGAGAATGAGCAGTTCTTC. Protein sequence: CSVIVRDRVENEQFF.